This TCR beta chain was captured in a study of Graves' ophthalmopathy and Graves' hyperthyroidism. As the template, RNA transcripts were used to amplify TCR beta CDR3 regions. In the first round, RT-PCR was carried out with HTBI primers, and a multiplex PCR formed the second round. MiXCR, applied by TCRdb to the multiplex PCR reads, yields one record per CDR3 protein. This table holds 450,000 or so distinct CDR3 sequences, around 14% found once. V was clipped by 0 bases and J by 5 bases; unmatched bases: 14. Germline CDR1 reads LGHDT; CDR2 reads YNNKEL (reference sequence). The CDR3 sequence is 18 residues long. This clonotype was counted at least ten times.

Sequenced: blood. The rearrangement uses TRBV3-1 and TRBJ1-2; TRBD1 aligns across 8 bases. The source of this sequence is a woman aged 30 to 39 with Graves' ophthalmopathy. The CDR3 DNA is TGTGCCAGCAGCCAAGATTGGTCGGTGCAGGGGGCCGCATATGGCTACACCTTC. This gives the protein CASSQDWSVQGAAYGYTF.